A selection of T cell receptor beta chains follows, all from one sample in a study of T cell clones after liver transplantation. The protocol was immunoSEQ multiplex PCR, while the TCRdb copy is restricted to in-frame clones and leaves out a portion. The table records more than 75,000 clones, over 80% of them present only once. The sample was CD4+ T cells from blood, taken just over 45 months after liver transplant. These receptor sequences come from a human patient who received a liver transplant. Some T cells may originate from the graft donor. The CDR3 runs from the conserved cysteine through the conserved F or W. The D gene is left open where the match is weak. Size is omitted from some rows. Given values are once, few, many or a class for expanded clones.

abundance: -
d_gene: -
j_gene: TRBJ2-6
v_gene: TRBV28
CDR3nt: TGTGCCAGCAGTTTAAGGGGGACAAGCTCTGGGGCCAACGTCCTGACTTTC
CDR3aa: CASSLRGTSSGANVLTF

abundance: once
d_gene: -
j_gene: TRBJ2-2
v_gene: TRBV5-1
CDR3nt: TGCGCCAGCAACCCTAGCGTAATATCGAACACCGGGGAGCTGTTTTTT
CDR3aa: CASNPSVISNTGELFF

abundance: -
d_gene: -
j_gene: TRBJ1-1
v_gene: TRBV10-3
CDR3nt: TGTGCCATCACCGGGGACCCTAACACTGAAGCTTTCTTT
CDR3aa: CAITGDPNTEAFF

abundance: -
d_gene: TRBD2
j_gene: TRBJ2-3
v_gene: TRBV29-1
CDR3nt: TGCAGCGGCTCTGGGACTAGCGGGAGGGTAGCCGGCACAGATACGCAGTATTTT
CDR3aa: CSGSGTSGRVAGTDTQYF

abundance: -
d_gene: -
j_gene: TRBJ1-2
v_gene: TRBV19
CDR3nt: TGTGCCAGTAGTTTACAGGGTCGACGGGGCTACACCTTC
CDR3aa: CASSLQGRRGYTF

abundance: -
d_gene: -
j_gene: TRBJ1-5
v_gene: TRBV28
CDR3nt: TGTGCCAGCAGTTTCCCCGGGACACCCGGTCAGCCCCAGCATTTT
CDR3aa: CASSFPGTPGQPQHF

abundance: -
d_gene: -
j_gene: TRBJ1-2
v_gene: TRBV29-1
CDR3nt: TGCAGCGTTGAGGGGGGGAGAGGCGGCTACACCTTC
CDR3aa: CSVEGGRGGYTF

abundance: -
d_gene: TRBD1
j_gene: TRBJ2-6
v_gene: TRBV7-9
CDR3nt: TGTGCCAGCAGCTTGGCCGGGACAGGGTCTACTGGGGCCAACGTCCTGACTTTC
CDR3aa: CASSLAGTGSTGANVLTF

abundance: -
d_gene: -
j_gene: TRBJ2-7
v_gene: TRBV7-9
CDR3nt: TGTGCCAGCAGCTTAATTACTGGGATCTACGAGCAGTACTTC
CDR3aa: CASSLITGIYEQYF

abundance: -
d_gene: -
j_gene: TRBJ1-2
v_gene: TRBV25-1
CDR3nt: TGTGCCAGCAGTGACGGGCGTTATGGCTACACCTTC
CDR3aa: CASSDGRYGYTF

abundance: few
d_gene: -
j_gene: TRBJ1-5
v_gene: TRBV6-1
CDR3nt: TGTGCCAGCAGTGAAGCCGAGTTTATGGCGCCCCAGCATTTT
CDR3aa: CASSEAEFMAPQHF

abundance: many
d_gene: -
j_gene: TRBJ1-2
v_gene: TRBV4-3
CDR3nt: TGCGCCAGCAGCCTAAGGATTGGCTATGGCTACACCTTC
CDR3aa: CASSLRIGYGYTF

abundance: -
d_gene: -
j_gene: TRBJ1-2
v_gene: TRBV28
CDR3nt: TGTGCCAGCAGCCCCCCGGTCGGGGTTTATGGCTACACCTTC
CDR3aa: CASSPPVGVYGYTF

abundance: -
d_gene: -
j_gene: TRBJ2-3
v_gene: TRBV6-1
CDR3nt: TGTGCCAGCAGTGAATGGGGTACAGATACGCAGTATTTT
CDR3aa: CASSEWGTDTQYF

abundance: -
d_gene: TRBD1
j_gene: TRBJ1-5
v_gene: TRBV7-2
CDR3nt: TGTGCCTGTCGCCGGACAGGGGACAATCAGCCCCAGCATTTT
CDR3aa: CACRRTGDNQPQHF

abundance: -
d_gene: -
j_gene: TRBJ2-7
v_gene: TRBV6-1
CDR3nt: TGTGCCAGCAGTGAAGGACCCCGGGGAGGTGAGCAGTACTTC
CDR3aa: CASSEGPRGGEQYF

abundance: -
d_gene: TRBD1
j_gene: TRBJ2-4
v_gene: TRBV28
CDR3nt: TGTGCCAGCAGTATACCGGGACAGGGGAGCATTCAGTACTTC
CDR3aa: CASSIPGQGSIQYF

abundance: -
d_gene: TRBD1
j_gene: TRBJ1-5
v_gene: TRBV2
CDR3nt: TGTGCCAGCAGCCAAGGGGGCAGGGGGAATCAGCCCCAGCATTTT
CDR3aa: CASSQGGRGNQPQHF

abundance: -
d_gene: -
j_gene: TRBJ1-5
v_gene: TRBV6-5
CDR3nt: TGTGCCAGCAGTTACGGTAGCAATCAGCCCCAGCATTTT
CDR3aa: CASSYGSNQPQHF

abundance: once
d_gene: -
j_gene: TRBJ2-7
v_gene: TRBV28
CDR3nt: TGTGCCAGCAGTTCCACAGGGATCCCCTCCTACGAGCAGTACTTC
CDR3aa: CASSSTGIPSYEQYF

abundance: -
d_gene: TRBD2
j_gene: TRBJ2-7
v_gene: TRBV28
CDR3nt: TGTGCCAGCAACCGGGGAGGAGCGGGGGACGAGCAGTACTTC
CDR3aa: CASNRGGAGDEQYF

abundance: -
d_gene: -
j_gene: TRBJ2-1
v_gene: TRBV5-4
CDR3nt: TGTGCCAGCAGCTGGAGGGGACCAGCCATGGCTGAGCAGTTCTTC
CDR3aa: CASSWRGPAMAEQFF

abundance: -
d_gene: -
j_gene: TRBJ1-1
v_gene: TRBV2
CDR3nt: TGTGCCAGCATTATGACTCCCCTGAACACTGAAGCTTTCTTT
CDR3aa: CASIMTPLNTEAFF

abundance: -
d_gene: -
j_gene: TRBJ1-1
v_gene: TRBV5-4
CDR3nt: TGTGCCAGCAGCTTGCGGGCCAACCTGATCACTGAAGCTTTCTTT
CDR3aa: CASSLRANLITEAFF

abundance: -
d_gene: TRBD1
j_gene: TRBJ2-2
v_gene: TRBV2
CDR3nt: TGTGCCAGCAGCACTCGCGGACAGGGAAGTTTTACCGGGGAGCTGTTTTTT
CDR3aa: CASSTRGQGSFTGELFF

abundance: -
d_gene: -
j_gene: TRBJ2-3
v_gene: TRBV6-9
CDR3nt: TGTGCCAGCAGCCCCCGGGGCGGAGGCACAGATACGCAGTATTTT
CDR3aa: CASSPRGGGTDTQYF

abundance: -
d_gene: -
j_gene: TRBJ2-7
v_gene: TRBV28
CDR3nt: TGTGCCACCCGCGAACAGGGCCTCCATGTGGGATACTTC
CDR3aa: CATREQGLHVGYF

abundance: few
d_gene: -
j_gene: TRBJ2-7
v_gene: TRBV12-5
CDR3nt: TGTGCTAGTGGCCCCCTCGAAACTTACGAGCAGTACTTC
CDR3aa: CASGPLETYEQYF

abundance: -
d_gene: -
j_gene: TRBJ2-3
v_gene: TRBV2
CDR3nt: TGTGCCAGCAGTGTCGGCGGCAGGGGAGATACGCAGTATTTT
CDR3aa: CASSVGGRGDTQYF

abundance: -
d_gene: -
j_gene: TRBJ2-7
v_gene: TRBV15
CDR3nt: TGTGCCACCAGCAGAGACAGGAGGACATACTCGTCCGAGCAGTACTTC
CDR3aa: CATSRDRRTYSSEQYF

abundance: -
d_gene: -
j_gene: TRBJ1-1
v_gene: TRBV27
CDR3nt: TGTGCCAGCAGTTTAAAGGGTTTAGTGGACACTGAAGCTTTCTTT
CDR3aa: CASSLKGLVDTEAFF

abundance: -
d_gene: TRBD1
j_gene: TRBJ2-7
v_gene: TRBV5-1
CDR3nt: TGCGCCAGCAGCAGCAGGGGGCAGGACGAGCAGTACTTC
CDR3aa: CASSSRGQDEQYF

abundance: -
d_gene: TRBD2
j_gene: TRBJ2-1
v_gene: TRBV19
CDR3nt: TGTGCCAGTTCCGGGACTAGCGCGCTGAATGAGCAGTTCTTC
CDR3aa: CASSGTSALNEQFF

abundance: -
d_gene: TRBD2
j_gene: TRBJ2-5
v_gene: TRBV2
CDR3nt: TGTGCCAGCTCCCTAGCGGTTGGGGAGACCCAGTACTTC
CDR3aa: CASSLAVGETQYF

abundance: -
d_gene: -
j_gene: TRBJ2-4
v_gene: TRBV28
CDR3nt: TGTGCCAGCAGCCACGGACAGATAGCCAAAAACATTCAGTACTTC
CDR3aa: CASSHGQIAKNIQYF

abundance: -
d_gene: -
j_gene: TRBJ2-3
v_gene: TRBV28
CDR3nt: TGTGCCAGTCGAAGGTCTAGGGGCACAGATACGCAGTATTTT
CDR3aa: CASRRSRGTDTQYF

abundance: -
d_gene: -
j_gene: TRBJ1-5
v_gene: TRBV28
CDR3nt: TGTGCCAGCAGTCGGGCGGGGGCCCTAATCAATCAGCCCCAGCATTTT
CDR3aa: CASSRAGALINQPQHF

abundance: -
d_gene: -
j_gene: TRBJ2-7
v_gene: TRBV15
CDR3nt: TGTGCCACCAGCAGAGCCCATGGTGAAGGGGACGAGCAGTACTTC
CDR3aa: CATSRAHGEGDEQYF

abundance: -
d_gene: TRBD2
j_gene: TRBJ2-1
v_gene: TRBV18
CDR3nt: TGTGCCAGCTCACAAGCGGGAGGGCCTCGGGTTGAGCAGTTCTTC
CDR3aa: CASSQAGGPRVEQFF

abundance: -
d_gene: -
j_gene: TRBJ2-3
v_gene: TRBV18
CDR3nt: TGTGCCAGCTCAGACTTCGGAGATACGCAGTATTTT
CDR3aa: CASSDFGDTQYF

abundance: -
d_gene: -
j_gene: TRBJ1-5
v_gene: TRBV28
CDR3nt: TGTGCCAGCAGATCCACAGTTTCCAATCAGCCCCAGCATTTT
CDR3aa: CASRSTVSNQPQHF

abundance: few
d_gene: TRBD1
j_gene: TRBJ1-2
v_gene: TRBV4-3
CDR3nt: TGCGCCAGCAGCCCCGACACGGGGCAGGGGGTTGGCTACACCTTC
CDR3aa: CASSPDTGQGVGYTF

abundance: -
d_gene: TRBD1
j_gene: TRBJ1-2
v_gene: TRBV4-3
CDR3nt: TGCGCCAGCAGCCAAGATAACAGGGGTATCTGGAACTATGGCTACACCTTC
CDR3aa: CASSQDNRGIWNYGYTF

abundance: -
d_gene: -
j_gene: TRBJ2-7
v_gene: TRBV9
CDR3nt: TGTGCCAGCAGCGTCATAGAGTACTCCTACGAGCAGTACTTC
CDR3aa: CASSVIEYSYEQYF

abundance: -
d_gene: -
j_gene: TRBJ1-3
v_gene: TRBV9
CDR3nt: TGTGCCAGCAGCGTACTACCCAGGGACTCTGGAAACACCATATATTTT
CDR3aa: CASSVLPRDSGNTIYF

abundance: -
d_gene: -
j_gene: TRBJ1-1
v_gene: TRBV11-3
CDR3nt: TGTGCCAGCAGCTTGAACACTCAGAACACTGAAGCTTTCTTT
CDR3aa: CASSLNTQNTEAFF

abundance: -
d_gene: -
j_gene: TRBJ2-7
v_gene: TRBV15
CDR3nt: TGTGCCACCAGCACCAGGAGAGGGGGACCCTACGAGCAGTACTTC
CDR3aa: CATSTRRGGPYEQYF

abundance: -
d_gene: TRBD2
j_gene: TRBJ2-1
v_gene: TRBV15
CDR3nt: TGTGCCACCAGCCCCCCTTTGGCTAGCGGGAGGGTCTATGAGCAGTTCTTC
CDR3aa: CATSPPLASGRVYEQFF

abundance: -
d_gene: -
j_gene: TRBJ1-1
v_gene: TRBV6-5
CDR3nt: TGTGCCAGCAGTTACTCGCAGGGGAACACTGAAGCTTTCTTT
CDR3aa: CASSYSQGNTEAFF

abundance: -
d_gene: -
j_gene: TRBJ1-1
v_gene: TRBV16
CDR3nt: TGTGCCAGCAGCCGACAGGTGGGGGTCACTGAAGCTTTCTTT
CDR3aa: CASSRQVGVTEAFF

abundance: few
d_gene: TRBD2
j_gene: TRBJ2-5
v_gene: TRBV2
CDR3nt: TGTGCCAGCAACTCTCTAGCGGGCGAAGAGACCCAGTACTTC
CDR3aa: CASNSLAGEETQYF

abundance: -
d_gene: -
j_gene: TRBJ1-5
v_gene: TRBV29-1
CDR3nt: TGCAGCGCTTTACCGGGACCCAATCAGCCCCAGCATTTT
CDR3aa: CSALPGPNQPQHF

abundance: -
d_gene: -
j_gene: TRBJ1-5
v_gene: TRBV28
CDR3nt: TGTGCCAGCAGAAACGGGGGGGCTGTCAGCAATCAGCCCCAGCATTTT
CDR3aa: CASRNGGAVSNQPQHF